This T cell receptor beta chain was sequenced for a study of glioma-infiltrating T cells after dendritic cell vaccination. As concerns this clone: Its antigen is as yet unknown.

TCRdb keeps only in-frame clones here, not all; method: immunoSEQ multiplex PCR. The repertoire holds over 90,000 clones, with 75% to 90% as singletons. V shed 0 bases and J 6 bases; nucleotides not matched to a gene: 8. Germline V gene data show CDR1 as MNHNS and CDR2 as SASEGT. CDR3 length: 16 amino acids. Whole-study results and caveats: Complete blood and tumor specimen sets were limited to few patients.

Specified time point: after dendritic cell vaccination, including at tumor progression/relapse. Selection required adequate fresh-frozen tumor tissue plus more than two years' survival data. Blood PBMC samples: pre-vaccination, two weeks post third vaccination, and at tumor progression. This sample comprised blood, obtained after dendritic cell vaccination. This clonotype was obtained from a human donor with glioblastoma. The rearrangement uses TRBV6-1 and TRBJ2-1; 7 positions agree with TRBD1. The CDR3, as DNA: TGTGCCAGCAGTGAAGCTGCTCGGCACAGGGGCAATGAGCAGTTCTTC. It is translated as CASSEAARHRGNEQFF.